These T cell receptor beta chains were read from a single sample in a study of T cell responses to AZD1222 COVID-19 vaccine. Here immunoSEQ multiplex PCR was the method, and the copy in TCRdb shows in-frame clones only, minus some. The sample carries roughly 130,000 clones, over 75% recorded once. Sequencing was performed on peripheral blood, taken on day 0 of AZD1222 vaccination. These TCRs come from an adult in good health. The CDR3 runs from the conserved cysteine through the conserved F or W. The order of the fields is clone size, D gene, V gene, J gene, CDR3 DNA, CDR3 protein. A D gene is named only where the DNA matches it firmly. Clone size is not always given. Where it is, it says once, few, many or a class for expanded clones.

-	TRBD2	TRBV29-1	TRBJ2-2	TGCAGCGTTGTGGTAGCGGGCACCGGGGAGCTGTTTTTT	CSVVVAGTGELFF
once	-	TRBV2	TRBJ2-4	TGTGCCACCGATGCCAAAAACATTCAGTACTTC	CATDAKNIQYF
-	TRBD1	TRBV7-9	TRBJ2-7	TGTGCCAGCAGCTCGACAGGGGGAAAACGCTCCTACGAGCAGTACTTC	CASSSTGGKRSYEQYF
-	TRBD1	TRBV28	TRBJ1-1	TGTGCCAGCAGCCCTCTCGGACAGGGGGCGACTGAAGCTTTCTTT	CASSPLGQGATEAFF
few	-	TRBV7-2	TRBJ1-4	TGTGCCAGCAGCTCCCGGACCCCACCGGCGGGCGAAAAACTGTTTTTT	CASSSRTPPAGEKLFF
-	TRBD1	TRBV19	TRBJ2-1	TGTGCCAGTAGTATTTCGGGACAGGGTAACAATGAGCAGTTCTTC	CASSISGQGNNEQFF
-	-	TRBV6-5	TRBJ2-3	TGTGCCAGTCGACCAGAGATAGTCCCAGATACGCAGTATTTT	CASRPEIVPDTQYF
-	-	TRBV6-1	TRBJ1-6	TGTGCCAGCAGTGACCCCGGGACTCCTTTGTTGTCCCTCCACTTT	CASSDPGTPLLSLHF
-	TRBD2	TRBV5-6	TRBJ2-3	TGTGCCAGCAGCGGCGGGTCTAGCGGGAGGGCCGGTACGCAGTATTTT	CASSGGSSGRAGTQYF
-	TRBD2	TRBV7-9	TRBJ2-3	TGTGCCAGCAGCTTATTTAGCGGGGATACGCAGTATTTT	CASSLFSGDTQYF
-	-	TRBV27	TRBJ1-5	TGTGCCAGCAAATCGAAAAGGACTAATCAGCCCCAGCATTTT	CASKSKRTNQPQHF
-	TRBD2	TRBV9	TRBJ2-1	TGTGCCAGCGACCCTCATGGGCTAGCGGGGGGAAATGAGCAGTTCTTC	CASDPHGLAGGNEQFF
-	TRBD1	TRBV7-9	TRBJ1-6	TGTGCCAGCGGCGTCCCGGGACAGGGAACGGCATCACCCCTCCACTTT	CASGVPGQGTASPLHF
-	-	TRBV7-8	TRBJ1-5	TGTGCCAGCAGCTTAGCATCACAGCCAAATCAGCCCCAGCATTTT	CASSLASQPNQPQHF
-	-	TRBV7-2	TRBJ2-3	TGTGCCAGCAGCTTATACGGGAGCACAGATACGCAGTATTTT	CASSLYGSTDTQYF
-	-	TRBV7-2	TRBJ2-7	TGTGCCAGCAGCTCCCGAGTAGGAGGCTGGAGCTCCTACGAGCAGTACTTC	CASSSRVGGWSSYEQYF
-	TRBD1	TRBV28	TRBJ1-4	TGTGCCAGCGAGACAGGGGGCGTCGGAGAAAAACTGTTTTTT	CASETGGVGEKLFF
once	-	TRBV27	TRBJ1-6	TGTGCCAGCAGTTTGCGGGAAGCTTCACCCCTCCACTTT	CASSLREASPLHF
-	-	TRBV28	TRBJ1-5	TGTGCCAGCAGTACATCCCCGGCTATGCAGGGGAATCAGCCCCAGCATTTT	CASSTSPAMQGNQPQHF
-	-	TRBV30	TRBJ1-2	TGTGCCTGGAGTGTAGGCCGGGGCGCCCATGGCTACACCTTC	CAWSVGRGAHGYTF
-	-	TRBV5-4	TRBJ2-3	TGTGCCAGCAGCCCCGCAGGCGGGGCCAGCACAGATACGCAGTATTTT	CASSPAGGASTDTQYF
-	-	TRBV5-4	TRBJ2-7	TGTGCCAGCCGGGGGCAGGGAGCCTACGAGCAGTACTTC	CASRGQGAYEQYF
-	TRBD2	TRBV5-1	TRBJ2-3	TGCGCCAGCAGCTTTGACGGGAGGAGCACAGATACGCAGTATTTT	CASSFDGRSTDTQYF
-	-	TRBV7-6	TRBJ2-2	TGTGCCAGCAGCGGGATAGGGGCATCATCTCCCGGGGAGCTGTTTTTT	CASSGIGASSPGELFF
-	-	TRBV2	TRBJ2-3	TGTGCCAGCAGTCTAAGCACAGATACGCAGTATTTT	CASSLSTDTQYF
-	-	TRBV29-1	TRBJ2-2	TGCAGCGTTGACGGCGGCAACACCGGGGAGCTGTTTTTT	CSVDGGNTGELFF
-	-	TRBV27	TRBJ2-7	TGTGCCAGCAGTTTCGGAGGGCAGACCTACGAGCAGTACTTC	CASSFGGQTYEQYF
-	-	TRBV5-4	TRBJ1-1	TGTGCCAGCAGCTTGACAGGAGGGGACACTGAAGCTTTCTTT	CASSLTGGDTEAFF
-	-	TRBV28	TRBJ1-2	TGTGCCAGCAATCCTCACTCGGAGGGGAACTATGGCTACACCTTC	CASNPHSEGNYGYTF
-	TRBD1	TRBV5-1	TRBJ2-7	TGCGCCAGCAGCTTACACGGACAGGGGGCGAGTGAGCAGTACTTC	CASSLHGQGASEQYF
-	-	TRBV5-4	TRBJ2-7	TGTGCCAGCAGCTTGTATAGGGGTGCTGAGCAGTACTTC	CASSLYRGAEQYF
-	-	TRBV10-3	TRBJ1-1	TGTGCCACCACACTGGTTAGAGATACTGAAGCTTTCTTT	CATTLVRDTEAFF
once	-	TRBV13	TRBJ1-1	TGTGCCAGCAGCCCACCGAGGGTCGTGGGGAACACTGAAGCTTTCTTT	CASSPPRVVGNTEAFF
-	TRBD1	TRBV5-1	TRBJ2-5	TGCGCCAGCAGCTTAGACAGGGAGAAGACCCAGTACTTC	CASSLDREKTQYF
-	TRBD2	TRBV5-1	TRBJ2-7	TGCGCCAGCAGCCCCTCGGGGGCGGGAGGCAACGAGCAGTACTTC	CASSPSGAGGNEQYF
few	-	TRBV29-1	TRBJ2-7	TGCAGCGTTGAATACAACAGGCCGGACGAGCAGTACTTC	CSVEYNRPDEQYF
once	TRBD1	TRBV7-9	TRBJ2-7	TGTGCCAGCAGCTTGGGACAGGGGGCCCACGAGCAGTACTTC	CASSLGQGAHEQYF
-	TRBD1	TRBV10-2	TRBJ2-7	TGCGCCAGCAGGGAGACCGGGACAGGGATTGAGCAGTACTTC	CASRETGTGIEQYF
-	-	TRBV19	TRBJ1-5	TGTGCCAGTAATGGTAGGGGCAATCAGCCCCAGCATTTT	CASNGRGNQPQHF
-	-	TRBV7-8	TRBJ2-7	TGTGCCAGCAGCCCCCAATCCGTCTACGAGCAGTACTTC	CASSPQSVYEQYF